The 11 T cell receptor beta chains presented below share a single source sample, sequenced in a study of cytomegalovirus exposure and HLA in healthy donors. Clones were sequenced by immunoSEQ multiplex PCR, and TCRdb holds only the in-frame ones, with some missing. The sample includes some 98,000 clones, around 90% of them seen just once. The sample comprised PBMCs. These receptors all come from a woman aged 25 to 39 in good health and CMV-seronegative.

This clone was seen only a few times. This chain joins TRBV4-1 and TRBJ2-3; D remains ambiguous. CDR3 length equals 13 residues. Germline CDR1 and CDR2: MGHRA and YSYEKL. Trimming took off 2 bases at V and 3 bases at J, with 6 bases between the two ends. The CDR3 coding sequence is TGCGCCAGCAGCCAATTCTTGACAGATACGCAGTATTTT. Its translation: CASSQFLTDTQYF.

The V gene is TRBV13, the J gene TRBJ2-7; 8 positions agree with TRBD1. CDR3 size: 14 residues. The junction had 12 bases not matched to a gene; V was cut back by 10 bases and J by 4 bases. Germline CDR1 PRHDT, CDR2 FYEKMQ (reference sequence). The CDR3 here is CATSRDRTSYEQYF. CDR3 sequence (DNA): TGTGCCACTTCCCGGGACAGGACATCATACGAGCAGTACTTC.

The chain couples TRBV19 to TRBJ2-7, with D perhaps matching TRBD2 (5 bases). The CDR3 loop spans 16 amino acids. The germline V and J ends were trimmed by 2 bases and 0 bases, with 14 bases remaining between them. Germline V CDR1 and CDR2: LNHDA, SQIVND (reference sequence). The CDR3: CASSISGRRSSYEQYF. CDR3 bases: TGTGCCAGTAGTATAAGCGGACGGAGGAGCTCCTACGAGCAGTACTTC.

The chain recombines TRBV7-3 with TRBJ2-2; 7 nucleotides align to TRBD2. The CDR3 totals 15 residues. Trimming cost V 5 bases and J 4 bases; bases outside gene matches: 7. Germline V gives CDR1 SGHTA, CDR2 FQGTGA. CDR3 amino acids: CASSPRGDGTGELFF. In DNA form, the CDR3 reads TGTGCCAGCAGCCCCCGGGGGGATGGCACCGGGGAGCTGTTTTTT.

The chain carries TRBV15 and TRBJ2-7; D perhaps matches TRBD2 (6 bases). V gave up 0 bases and J gave up 6 bases, with 12 bases separating them. Germline loops: CDR1 LNHNV, CDR2 YYDKDF (reference sequence). CDR3 length: 14 residues. In DNA, the CDR3 is TGTGCCACCAGCAGAGATCGCGGGGACGGCGAGCAGTACTTC. Protein: CATSRDRGDGEQYF.

This clone was observed once. The genes are TRBV13 and TRBJ2-7; D might be TRBD2 (5 bases). The germline V gene has CDR1 PRHDT and CDR2 FYEKMQ (reference sequence). The length of the CDR3 is 14 residues. With 8 bases removed from V and 0 bases from J, the gap between germline ends came to 14 bases. The CDR3 is CASQRRTHSYEQYF. CDR3 bases: TGTGCCAGCCAGAGACGGACTCACTCCTACGAGCAGTACTTC.

This clone was counted between two and nine times. The chain uses TRBV19 and TRBJ1-5; perhaps TRBD1 as D (6 bases). Germline values: CDR1 LNHDA, CDR2 SQIVND (reference sequence). V lost 6 bases and J 0 bases, leaving 21 bases between the germline ends. There are 18 residues in the CDR3. CDR3 DNA: TGTGCCAGTAGAAAAAAGACAGGAAGCCAATATAGCAATCAGCCCCAGCATTTT. Protein sequence: CASRKKTGSQYSNQPQHF.

The CDR3 nucleotides are TGTGCCATCCGGACTAGCGGGAGGGGTACAGAGTTCTTC. It codes for CAIRTSGRGTEFF. V gene TRBV6-5 combines with J gene TRBJ2-1; 15 bases map to TRBD2. The CDR3 contains 13 residues. CDR1 and CDR2 (germline): MNHEY, SVGAGI. Trimming removed 10 bases from V and 14 bases from J; junction bases left unmatched: 9.

This chain uses TRBV6-1 with TRBJ1-1; 10 bases map to TRBD1. The CDR3 is made up of 14 amino acids. The germline gives CDR1 MNHNS, CDR2 SASEGT. V gave up 7 bases and J gave up 4 bases; unmatched junction bases: 6. This chain's CDR3 is CASILGQGGTEAFF. The CDR3 DNA follows: TGTGCCAGCATCCTCGGACAGGGGGGCACTGAAGCTTTCTTT.

This chain joins TRBV5-6 and TRBJ2-3, with TRBD1 matching over 9 bases. The germline gives CDR1 SGHDT, CDR2 YYEEEE. V was clipped by 4 bases and J by 3 bases; unmatched bases: 6. This CDR3 has 15 residues. The DNA for the CDR3 is TGTGCCAGCAGCCTGGGACAGGGTAGAACAGATACGCAGTATTTT. It specifies CASSLGQGRTDTQYF.

This chain joins TRBV5-1 and TRBJ1-2, with TRBD1 identical over 9 bases. The CDR3 has 14 amino acids. Germline V gene sequence: CDR1 SGHRS, CDR2 YFSETQ. Unmatched junction bases numbered 3, after V lost 4 bases and J lost 2 bases. The CDR3 sequence is CASSRDRANYGYTF. In DNA form, the CDR3 reads TGCGCCAGCAGCCGGGACAGGGCCAACTATGGCTACACCTTC. Full variable domain (outside the CDR3, taken from reference TRBV5-1 and TRBJ1-2): KAGVTQTPRYLIKTRGQQVTLSCSPISGHRSVSWYQQTPGQGLQFLFEYFSETQRNKGNFPGRFSGRQFSNSRSEMNVSTLELGDSALYLCASSRDRANYGYTFGSGTRLTVV.